This T cell receptor beta chain appears in the sequencing data of a study of early T cells in non-severe SARS-CoV-2 infection. TCRdb independently ran MiXCR on the 5' RACE reads; one entry per CDR3 protein. The table includes 120,000 or so distinct CDR3 sequences, 10% to 15% detected once. The sequence was collected from an adult who was a healthcare worker with PCR-confirmed SARS-CoV-2 infection or an uninfected control (not recorded which). The sequencing here drew on whole blood, taken at baseline.

CDR3 in amino acids: CSVVGNGYGYTF. CDR3 DNA: TGCAGCGTTGTGGGTAACGGCTATGGCTACACCTTC. The chain couples TRBV29-1 to TRBJ1-2; D remains unclear. CDR1 is SQVTM, CDR2 ANQGSEA, per germline. The length of the CDR3 is 12 residues. Trimming took 4 bases from V and 4 from J, leaving 10 bases between them.